A selection of T cell receptor beta chains follows, all from one sample in a study of CD8 T cells in ankylosing spondylitis. TCRdb redid the calling of the 5' RACE reads with MiXCR, one entry per CDR3 protein. The sample lists 210,000 or so distinct CDR3 sequences, 25% to 30% occurring once. The sample consisted of blood, either unsorted or a sorted T cell fraction (not recorded which). The receptors derive from a male donor with ankylosing spondylitis or in good health (not recorded which). The CDR3 runs from the conserved cysteine through the conserved F or W. The order of the fields is D gene, V gene, J gene, clone size, CDR3 protein, CDR3 DNA. D genes are given only for firm matches. The listing skips clone size in some rows; elsewhere it reads once, few, many or a size class.

>.|TRBV14|TRBJ2-2|.
CASSQVGYNTGELFF
TGTGCCAGCAGCCAAGTGGGCTACAACACCGGGGAGCTGTTTTTT
>.|TRBV4-2|TRBJ1-1|.
CASSQVPDSVNTEAFF
TGTGCCAGCAGCCAAGTCCCCGACAGCGTCAACACTGAAGCTTTCTTT
>.|TRBV21-1|TRBJ2-7|many
CASSKETSRYEQYF
TGTGCCAGCAGCAAAGAGACTAGCAGGTACGAGCAGTACTTC
>.|TRBV20-1|TRBJ1-2|.
CSGFEAVGFGGYTF
TGCAGTGGATTTGAGGCGGTGGGGTTCGGTGGCTACACCTTC
>.|TRBV5-6|TRBJ2-5|.
CASTFIAQETQYF
TGTGCCAGCACCTTCATTGCCCAGGAGACCCAGTACTTC
>TRBD1|TRBV7-2|TRBJ2-5|few
CASSSGQVQETQYF
TGTGCCAGCAGCTCGGGACAGGTCCAAGAGACCCAGTACTTC
>.|TRBV4-2|TRBJ2-7|.
CASSQGRGSTYEQYF
TGTGCCAGCAGCCAGGGAAGGGGCAGTACCTACGAGCAGTACTTC
>.|TRBV5-1|TRBJ2-7|many
CASGSGEPKSSEQYF
TGCGCCAGCGGCTCCGGGGAACCGAAAAGCAGCGAGCAGTACTTC
>TRBD2|TRBV7-9|TRBJ2-5|.
CASSPSGIYQETQYF
TGTGCCAGCAGCCCTAGCGGGATCTACCAAGAGACCCAGTACTTC
>.|TRBV14|TRBJ2-3|many
CASSQDELDTQYF
TGTGCCAGCAGCCAAGATGAGCTAGATACGCAGTATTTT
>.|TRBV29-1|TRBJ1-2|many
CSVDNGGYGYTF
TGCAGCGTTGATAACGGGGGCTATGGCTACACCTTC
>TRBD1|TRBV20-1|TRBJ1-1|few
CSARAGGRNTEAFF
TGCAGTGCTAGGGCAGGGGGTCGTAACACTGAAGCTTTCTTT
>TRBD1|TRBV6-2/TRBV6-3|TRBJ1-5|many
CASRDSGTAYNQPQHF
TGTGCCAGCAGGGATTCCGGGACAGCTTACAATCAGCCCCAGCATTTT
>TRBD2|TRBV9|TRBJ2-5|many
CASSLGTRQETQYF
TGTGCCAGCAGCCTTGGGACTAGGCAAGAGACCCAGTACTTC
>TRBD1|TRBV14|TRBJ2-2|.
CASSQTSGTGTGELFF
TGTGCCAGCAGCCAAACCTCCGGGACAGGGACCGGGGAGCTGTTTTTT
>.|TRBV20-1|TRBJ2-5|many
CSASHPGPPVETQYF
TGCAGTGCTAGTCACCCGGGACCTCCGGTCGAGACCCAGTACTTC
>.|TRBV20-1|TRBJ2-5|.
CSADGPYQETQYF
TGCAGTGCCGATGGACCGTACCAAGAGACCCAGTACTTC
>TRBD2|TRBV12-3/TRBV12-4|TRBJ2-7|many
CASTRSGTNYEQYF
TGTGCCAGCACCCGATCCGGGACTAACTACGAGCAGTACTTC
>.|TRBV29-1|TRBJ2-5|many
CSVEEFETQYF
TGCAGCGTTGAAGAGTTCGAGACCCAGTACTTC
>TRBD1|TRBV12-3/TRBV12-4|TRBJ1-1|many
CASSLTGGGNTEAFF
TGTGCCAGCAGTTTGACAGGGGGCGGGAACACTGAAGCTTTCTTT
>TRBD1|TRBV5-1|TRBJ1-3|many
CASSYQGQGSGNTIYF
TGCGCCAGCAGCTATCAAGGACAGGGCTCTGGAAACACCATATATTTT
>TRBD2|TRBV18|TRBJ2-3|few
CASSPPISGGGTDTQYF
TGTGCCAGCTCACCACCGATCTCGGGGGGAGGAACAGATACGCAGTATTTT
>TRBD2|TRBV3-1|TRBJ2-5|few
CASSSPGGGSLQETQYF
TGTGCCAGCAGCTCTCCCGGTGGCGGGAGCCTCCAAGAGACCCAGTACTTC
>.|TRBV27|TRBJ1-1|many
CASTPRRGLNTEAFF
TGTGCCAGCACCCCACGGCGGGGGCTGAACACTGAAGCTTTCTTT
>TRBD2|TRBV3-1|TRBJ2-1|many
CASSPYSGLADSRQFF
TGTGCCAGCAGCCCCTACTCGGGACTAGCGGACTCTCGGCAGTTCTTC
>.|TRBV10-2|TRBJ1-2|.
CASSDFAGPYGYTF
TGCGCCAGCAGTGATTTCGCAGGACCCTATGGCTACACCTTC
>.|TRBV9|TRBJ1-5|.
CASSVDPSNQPQHF
TGTGCCAGCAGCGTAGACCCTAGCAATCAGCCCCAGCATTTT
>.|TRBV5-1|TRBJ1-2|many
CASSLDSQGRGYTF
TGCGCCAGCAGCTTGGATTCGCAGGGCAGAGGCTACACCTTC
>.|TRBV29-1|TRBJ2-7|once
CSASDFSYEQYF
TGCAGCGCATCGGATTTTTCCTACGAGCAGTACTTC
>TRBD1|TRBV29-1|TRBJ2-5|.
CSVGTGSETQYF
TGCAGCGTTGGGACAGGGTCGGAGACCCAGTACTTC
>.|TRBV7-2|TRBJ2-3|.
CASSIGQGAGWDTQYF
TGTGCCAGCAGCATAGGACAGGGAGCGGGATGGGATACGCAGTATTTT
>TRBD2|TRBV10-3|TRBJ2-1|.
CAITGTSGSWTNEQFF
TGTGCCATCACTGGGACTAGCGGGAGTTGGACCAATGAGCAGTTCTTC
>.|TRBV10-3|TRBJ2-7|.
CANGPDPYEQYF
TGTGCCAACGGACCTGACCCCTACGAGCAGTACTTC
>TRBD1|TRBV18|TRBJ2-3|many
CASSGGTGRPDTQYF
TGTGCCAGCTCGGGCGGGACAGGGCGCCCGGATACGCAGTATTTT
>TRBD1|TRBV18|TRBJ2-7|many
CASSTGQGEQYF
TGTGCCAGCTCAACCGGACAGGGCGAGCAGTACTTC
>.|TRBV29-1|TRBJ1-2|many
CSVEGLPGRGYTF
TGCAGCGTTGAAGGCCTGCCAGGACGGGGCTACACCTTC
>TRBD1|TRBV6-5|TRBJ2-7|.
CASSYSDRGYEQYF
TGTGCCAGCAGTTACTCGGACAGGGGCTACGAGCAGTACTTC
>.|TRBV27|TRBJ2-5|few
CASSSIGETQYF
TGTGCCAGCAGTTCAATCGGGGAGACCCAGTACTTC
>TRBD2|TRBV20-1|TRBJ2-5|many
CSAQDHSGSNGETQYF
TGCAGTGCTCAAGACCATAGCGGGAGTAATGGGGAGACCCAGTACTTC
>TRBD2|TRBV20-1|TRBJ2-1|few
CSAKEWLAGDGSYNEQFF
TGCAGTGCTAAGGAATGGCTAGCGGGAGACGGCTCCTACAATGAGCAGTTCTTC
>.|TRBV5-1|TRBJ2-7|many
CASSLATSVGEQYF
TGCGCCAGCAGCTTGGCGACCAGCGTAGGCGAGCAGTACTTC
>.|TRBV20-1|TRBJ1-1|many
CSASPGPGTEAFF
TGCAGTGCTAGTCCAGGGCCAGGCACTGAAGCTTTCTTT
>TRBD2|TRBV4-2|TRBJ2-1|many
CASSQGVGGSFNEQFF
TGTGCCAGCAGCCAAGGGGTGGGCGGGAGTTTCAATGAGCAGTTCTTC
>.|TRBV12-3/TRBV12-4|TRBJ1-2|.
CASSSSDGGYGYTF
TGTGCCAGCAGTTCGTCAGACGGTGGCTATGGCTACACCTTC
>TRBD2|TRBV28|TRBJ2-7|many
CASSSASGSQVQYF
TGTGCCAGCAGTTCCGCTAGCGGGAGTCAGGTGCAGTACTTC
>TRBD2|TRBV20-1|TRBJ2-3|many
CSAPPSGRDTQYF
TGCAGTGCCCCACCTAGCGGGAGAGATACGCAGTATTTT
>TRBD2|TRBV20-1|TRBJ2-3|few
CSARRSASGSDTQYF
TGCAGTGCCAGGAGGTCGGCTAGCGGGAGTGATACGCAGTATTTT
>.|TRBV9|TRBJ2-1|many
CASSVRASNEQFF
TGTGCCAGCAGCGTACGGGCATCCAATGAGCAGTTCTTC
>.|TRBV27|TRBJ2-7|.
CASNPYPPRNYEQYF
TGTGCCAGCAACCCCTACCCTCCCAGAAACTACGAGCAGTACTTC
>TRBD2|TRBV5-1|TRBJ2-1|many
CASSLARTSGGNEQFF
TGCGCCAGCAGCTTGGCCCGGACTAGCGGGGGCAATGAGCAGTTCTTC
>TRBD1|TRBV12-3/TRBV12-4|TRBJ2-1|many
CASSPRTGVNEQFF
TGTGCCAGCAGTCCGAGGACAGGGGTGAATGAGCAGTTCTTC
>TRBD1|TRBV5-1|TRBJ2-7|many
CASSRDSYEQYF
TGCGCCAGCAGTCGGGACAGCTACGAGCAGTACTTC
>.|TRBV29-1|TRBJ2-7|.
CSVKERISGEQYF
TGCAGCGTAAAGGAGCGTATATCGGGCGAGCAGTACTTC
>TRBD1|TRBV5-1|TRBJ2-5|.
CASSLGDRGRTETQYF
TGCGCCAGCAGCTTGGGGGACAGGGGGCGCACGGAGACCCAGTACTTC